This T cell receptor beta chain is drawn from a study of cytomegalovirus exposure and HLA in healthy donors. General observations from the study: Of the V segments, some could not be distinguished, including TRBV6-2 and TRBV6-3, and were excluded. Sequencing depth roughly uniform across donors was assumed in presence/absence analyses.

Use of 60 Vbeta and 13 Jbeta primers characterized the PCR. Per the original data handling: There were 80 million or so unique TCR beta chains by a later count, and approximately 10 million of them were shared. Here immunoSEQ multiplex PCR was the method, and the copy in TCRdb shows in-frame clones only, minus some. Clonal size and the V and J genes are those of that table, whereas D and trimming came from the DNA. The sample consists of around 50,000 clones, about 50% of them appearing once. This clone appeared a single time. Its antigen is as yet unknown. This CDR3 is 16 amino acids long. The germline V gene encodes CDR1 LNHDA and CDR2 SQIVND (reference sequence). Trimming took off 1 base at V and 1 base at J, with 13 bases between the two ends.

The sequenced material came from PBMCs. The TCR comes from a human donor in good health. The chain couples TRBV19 to TRBJ2-5; a possible D gene is TRBD2 (6 bases). This CDR3 is CASSIGSGVSQETQYF. The CDR3, as DNA: TGTGCCAGTAGTATAGGTTCGGGGGTTAGCCAAGAGACCCAGTACTTC. Looking up the rest from reference TRBV19 and TRBJ2-5 gives the full variable domain: DGGITQSPKYLFRKEGQNVTLSCEQNLNHDAMYWYRQDPGQGLRLIYYSQIVNDFQKGDIAEGYSVSREKKESFPLTVTSAQKNPTAFYLCASSIGSGVSQETQYFGPGTRLLVL.